This T cell receptor (beta chain) was recovered during a study of T cell changes during pregnancy in multiple sclerosis. Per the germline V gene, CDR1 is LGHNA and CDR2 is YSLEER. The CDR3 loop spans 15 amino acids. V was shortened by 4 bases and J by 5 bases, with 14 bases between the two germline ends. Measured with immunoSEQ multiplex PCR; TCRdb has only the in-frame clones, and not every one. The profile shows roughly 79,000 clones, around 93% of them singletons. This clone was counted once. The chain joins TRBV4-3 to TRBJ1-4; weak D call: TRBD1 (5 bases). The sequences come from peripheral blood, collected in the second trimester of pregnancy. The TCR comes from a female donor in good health, enrolled as a control in a pregnancy study. The CDR3 nucleotides read TGCGCCAGCAGCCTACGGACAAGGGTAAATGAAAAACTGTTTTTT. This translates into CASSLRTRVNEKLFF.